The 21 T cell receptor beta chains listed next were all sequenced from one sample in a study of radiotherapy plus CTLA-4 blockade in lung cancer. The assay was immunoSEQ multiplex PCR, and TCRdb's table has in-frame clones only and misses some. In the table there are tens of thousands of clones, 55% to 80% of which are singletons. The sample in question was peripheral blood, obtained from a patient treated with radiotherapy plus ipilimumab. All receptors derive from a human donor with non-small cell lung cancer who had stable disease on radiotherapy plus ipilimumab.

The rearrangement joins TRBV4-1 to TRBJ2-7; D not certain. V was trimmed by 0 bases and J by 7 bases, leaving 19 bases between them. CDR3 length: 16 residues. Germline CDR1 is MGHRA and CDR2 is YSYEKL. CDR3 DNA: TGCGCCAGCAGCCAAGATGGGTTCCCCCGGCTCGGGGAGCAGTACTTC. Its translation is CASSQDGFPRLGEQYF.

The CDR3 DNA follows: TGTGCCAGCAGCTTAGTGCAGGGGCCGGGTGGCTACACCTTC. Translating gives CASSLVQGPGGYTF. The J gene is TRBJ1-2, the V gene TRBV7-8; tentatively, D is TRBD1 (6 bases). The CDR3 length is 14 residues. The V and J ends lost 1 base and 7 bases respectively, with 13 bases between them. In germline, CDR1 is SGHVS, CDR2 FQNEAQ.

The gene calls are TRBV2 and TRBJ1-4, with D perhaps TRBD1 (5 bases). Germline values: CDR1 SNHLY, CDR2 FYNNEI. This CDR3 has 14 amino acids. The V end lost 5 bases, the J end lost 6 bases, and 13 bases lay between the germline ends. The CDR3 sequence is CASSPQARDEKLFF. In DNA form, the CDR3 reads TGTGCCAGCAGTCCTCAAGCCAGGGATGAAAAACTGTTTTTT.

The V gene is TRBV18, the J gene TRBJ2-5, with 8 bases matching TRBD1. V dropped 2 bases and J dropped 4; count of bases not matched to a gene: 6. CDR1 KGHSH and CDR2 LQKENI come from the germline V gene. The CDR3 loop spans 15 amino acids. CDR3 sequence reads: CASSPTRTGRETQYF. The CDR3 DNA follows: TGTGCCAGCTCACCAACACGGACAGGGAGAGAGACCCAGTACTTC.

V gene TRBV6-5 combines with J gene TRBJ1-2; 8 positions match TRBD1. With V trimmed by 4 bases and J by 4 bases, 8 bases remained unmatched. The CDR3 is 15 residues long. Per germline, CDR1 MNHEY and CDR2 SVGAGI. The CDR3 nucleotides read TGTGCCAGCAGTTCTCAGACAGGGGCCCCCTATGGCTACACCTTC. It encodes CASSSQTGAPYGYTF.

The chain uses TRBV5-1 and TRBJ1-2; 8 positions match TRBD1. Trimming took 4 bases from V and 8 from J; bases not matched to a gene: 4. Germline CDR1 SGHRS, CDR2 YFSETQ. There are 12 residues in the CDR3. The CDR3 nucleotides read TGCGCCAGCAGCCAGGACAGGGACGGCTACACCTTC. This translates into CASSQDRDGYTF.

This clone occurred a few times. This chain's CDR3 is CASMRYSNQPQHF. CDR3 DNA sequence: TGTGCCAGCATGAGATATAGCAATCAGCCCCAGCATTTT. The chain carries TRBV2 and TRBJ1-5; no definite D call. This CDR3 spans 13 amino acids. Germline values: CDR1 SNHLY, CDR2 FYNNEI. Trimming cost V 7 bases and J 0 bases, with 7 bases left between them.

The CDR3 nucleotides are TGTGCCAGCAGCTCTATGGGCCTTACAGGAGATACGCAGTATTTT. This gives the protein CASSSMGLTGDTQYF. This rearrangement joins TRBV11-2 to TRBJ2-3, with a tentative D call TRBD1 (5 bases). Germline V gives CDR1 SGHAT, CDR2 FQNNGV. V was clipped by 4 bases and J by 5 bases, with 16 bases between them. The CDR3 is 15 amino acids. The full variable domain, in which reference TRBV11-2 and TRBJ2-3 provide the parts outside the CDR3, is EAGVAQSPRYKIIEKRQSVAFWCNPISGHATLYWYQQILGQGPKLLIQFQNNGVVDDSQLPKDRFSAERLKGVDSTLKIQPAKLEDSAVYLCASSSMGLTGDTQYFGPGTRLTVL.

This clone turned up a few times. The chain links TRBV11-3 to TRBJ1-6, with 7 bases identical to TRBD1. Germline trimming cut 2 bases from V and 7 bases from J; bases unmatched to any gene: 11. The germline CDR1 and CDR2 sequences are SGHNT and YENEEA. The CDR3 loop spans 17 amino acids. CDR3 DNA: TGTGCCAGCAGCTTATTCGGAGGGGGCAAGGAGAATTCACCCCTCCACTTT. It specifies CASSLFGGGKENSPLHF.

The chain employs TRBV6-6 and TRBJ2-7; the D is unclear. The ends were cut back, 6 bases at V and 7 bases at J, with 7 bases in the middle. Germline CDR1 is MNHNY and CDR2 is SVGAGI (reference sequence). The CDR3 contains 10 residues. CDR3 bases: TGTGCCAGCAGCTCCAGGGAGCAGTACTTC. Its translation: CASSSREQYF.

The chain uses TRBV29-1 and TRBJ1-1; D ambiguous. The CDR3 contains 14 residues. Germline CDR1 and CDR2: SQVTM and ANQGSEA. The germline V and J ends were trimmed by 5 bases and 6 bases, with 19 bases remaining between them. CDR3 residues: CSVQSTLISAEAFF. CDR3 DNA: TGCAGCGTTCAAAGCACCCTTATTTCGGCTGAAGCTTTCTTT.

The V call is TRBV6-6, the J call TRBJ1-3; TRBD1 matches 8 bases. Germline CDR1 reads MNHNY; CDR2 reads SVGAGI (reference sequence). V lost 5 bases to trimming and J lost 2 bases; unmatched junction nucleotides: 8. This CDR3 is 16 amino acids long. CDR3 loop: CASSPTGAWTGNTIYF. CDR3 sequence (DNA): TGTGCCAGCAGTCCGACAGGGGCCTGGACTGGAAACACCATATATTTT.

The rearrangement joins TRBV2 to TRBJ2-3, with 11 bases matching TRBD2. The V and J ends lost 9 bases and 0 bases, in that order; junction bases with no gene match: 8. The CDR3 contains 16 residues. The germline V gene encodes CDR1 SNHLY and CDR2 FYNNEI. The DNA of the CDR3 is TGTGCCAGGAGTAGCGGGGGGGCCAGGAGCACAGATACGCAGTATTTT. This translates into CARSSGGARSTDTQYF.

The count of this clone is one. The chain is built from TRBV5-1 and TRBJ2-5; D may be TRBD2 (7 bases). This CDR3 has 15 residues. Trimming pared 0 bases from V and 3 bases from J, leaving 12 bases between. Germline V gene data show CDR1 as SGHRS and CDR2 as YFSETQ. The CDR3 DNA follows: TGCGCCAGCAGCTTGGTTGGCGGGGGCAAAGAGACCCAGTACTTC. Protein: CASSLVGGGKETQYF.

This clone occurred once. The chain joins TRBV15 to TRBJ2-4; D not resolved. Germline V gene sequence: CDR1 LNHNV, CDR2 YYDKDF (reference sequence). Trimming left V 0 bases short and J 0 bases short, with 6 bases between. The CDR3 consists of 15 residues. The CDR3 reads CATSRDQIAKNIQYF. As DNA, the CDR3 is TGTGCCACCAGCAGAGATCAGATAGCCAAAAACATTCAGTACTTC. Full variable domain (rest looked up from reference TRBV15 and TRBJ2-4): DAMVIQNPRYQVTQFGKPVTLSCSQTLNHNVMYWYQQKSSQAPKLLFHYYDKDFNNEADTPDNFQSRRPNTSFCFLDIRSPGLGDTAMYLCATSRDQIAKNIQYFGAGTRLSVL.

The rearrangement links TRBV5-4 to TRBJ2-7; 7 bases fit TRBD2. After removal of 4 bases from V and 1 base from J, the junction contained 11 bases not matched to a gene. The germline V gene has CDR1 SGHNT and CDR2 YYREEE (reference sequence). The CDR3 runs 16 residues. CDR3 protein: CASSGGSSGGSYEQYF. As DNA, the CDR3 is TGTGCCAGCAGCGGGGGATCATCGGGGGGTTCCTACGAGCAGTACTTC.

The rearrangement joins TRBV6-6 to TRBJ1-1; D remains unclear. This CDR3 comprises 12 residues. The V end lost 3 bases, the J end lost 11 bases, and 13 bases lay between the germline ends. Per the germline V gene, CDR1 is MNHNY and CDR2 is SVGAGI (reference sequence). The CDR3 DNA is TGTGCCAGCAGTTATACTCGAGGCCTGGCTTTCTTT. As protein: CASSYTRGLAFF.

This rearrangement joins TRBV30 to TRBJ1-4; TRBD1 aligns across 8 bases. CDR3 length equals 19 residues. V trimming: 6 bases; J trimming: 0 bases; junction bases outside the gene matches: 18. Germline V gives CDR1 GTSNPN, CDR2 SVGIG (reference sequence). CDR3 nucleotides: TGTGCCTGCCAAACCGGGACAGGATTAGGCTACGCAACTAATGAAAAACTGTTTTTT. Translating it yields CACQTGTGLGYATNEKLFF.

This chain joins TRBV6-1 and TRBJ1-1; no firm D call. This CDR3 spans 14 amino acids. Germline CDR1 MNHNS, CDR2 SASEGT. Trimming removed 6 bases from V and 5 bases from J, with 16 bases in between. The CDR3 bases are TGTGCCAGCAGCCCCAAACGGGTAAATACTGAAGCTTTCTTT. It codes for CASSPKRVNTEAFF.

CDR3 amino acids: CASSERLGSYNEQFF. In DNA form, the CDR3 reads TGTGCCAGCAGTGAGAGGTTAGGTTCCTACAATGAGCAGTTCTTC. J is TRBJ2-1 and V is TRBV2; no firm D call. The V end lost 3 bases, the J end lost 1 base, and 10 bases lay between the germline ends. Germline V gene lookup returns CDR1 SNHLY and CDR2 FYNNEI. The CDR3 has 15 residues.

The rearrangement joins TRBV19 to TRBJ2-5; TRBD2 aligns across 9 bases. The V gene end was trimmed by 6 bases and the J gene end by 4 bases; junction bases not matched to a gene: 21. Germline V gives CDR1 LNHDA, CDR2 SQIVND (reference sequence). The CDR3 runs 19 residues. Here the CDR3 reads CASSKTLRLGRGGPETQYF. The CDR3 DNA sequence: TGTGCCAGTAGCAAGACCCTCCGGTTGGGGCGGGGGGGACCAGAGACCCAGTACTTC.